This T cell receptor beta chain originates from a study of response to subunit inactivated influenza vaccine. CDR1 and CDR2 from the germline V gene are SGHVS and FNYEAQ. The CDR3 is 17 residues long. V trimming: 3 bases; J trimming: 1 base; junction bases outside the gene matches: 4. Findings of the study overall: T cells newly recruited by each seasonal influenza vaccination are few, the authors suggested.

TCRdb itself ran the RT-PCR reads through MiXCR, one entry per CDR3 protein. The data contain around 790,000 distinct CDR3 sequences, 21% of them singletons. Note on this clonotype: The antigen is unknown.

The sequence was obtained from a man over 45 who received an inactivated influenza vaccine. The sequencing used PBMCs from blood, collected about 5 days after vaccination. This chain joins TRBV7-6 and TRBJ1-3; 12 positions match TRBD1. CDR3 region: CASSLGQGASSGNTIYF. CDR3 sequence (DNA): TGTGCCAGCAGCTTGGGACAGGGGGCCTCTTCTGGAAACACCATATATTTT.